Given below is one T cell receptor (beta chain) in context. The data originate from a study of Ad26.COV2.S vaccination and SARS-CoV-2 variants. The overall study: Intramuscular Ad26.COV2.S at 5x10^10 or 1x10^11 viral particles.

Germline loops: CDR1 SEHNR, CDR2 FQNEAQ (reference sequence). The CDR3 length is 13 residues. V lost 5 bases and J 4 bases, leaving 9 bases between the germline ends. Repertoires were generated with immunoSEQ multiplex PCR, while TCRdb's copy carries only in-frame clones and drops some. The table has 410,000 or so clones, 90% seen once. Documented treatment: about 20 received Ad26.COV2.S at low or high dose, single or two shots; about 5 received placebo; per-sample allocation not given. Following the first vaccine or placebo injection, samples were taken on day 63. The sample came from a Boston adult aged 18-55 years.

V is TRBV7-9 and J is TRBJ1-5; tentatively, D is TRBD1 (6 bases). Sequencing used peripheral blood, obtained in a trial of Ad26.COV2.S vaccine versus placebo. The TCR was taken from a person aged 18-65 years who received the Ad26.COV2.S COVID-19 vaccine or a placebo. The CDR3 spells CASSRGGNQPQHF. CDR3 DNA sequence: TGTGCCAGCAGCCGAGGGGGTAATCAGCCCCAGCATTTT.